This entry is about one TCR beta chain. Looked up from germline, CDR1 is GTSNPN and CDR2 is SVGIG (reference sequence). The CDR3 has 14 residues. V lost 1 base and J lost 7; bases outside the gene matches: 6. PCR employed 60 Vbeta and 13 Jbeta primers. The protocol was immunoSEQ multiplex PCR, while the TCRdb copy is restricted to in-frame clones and leaves out a portion. Here the sample spans about 64,000 clones, 85% to 90% being singletons. The data are from a study of cytomegalovirus exposure and HLA in healthy donors. V gene TRBV30 combines with J gene TRBJ2-2; 7 bases fit TRBD2. The receptor's source is a female donor in good health and CMV-seronegative. The specimen sequenced was PBMCs. The CDR3 region is CAWSGEGRFGELFF. CDR3 DNA: TGTGCCTGGAGTGGGGAGGGCCGCTTCGGGGAGCTGTTTTTT.